The 32 T cell receptor beta chains given below trace back to one sample, sequenced in a study of T cell changes during pregnancy in multiple sclerosis (dated by TCRdb to the late 2010s). The library was built by means of the immunoSEQ multiplex PCR assay. The immuneACCESS repertoire file appears here via TCRdb, limited to in-frame rearrangements. These files lack a portion of the clones; in checked studies, under half of the deficit traces to unresolved V genes, and the cause of the others is not known. The sample table records about 60,000 clones; 85% to 95% of these occur just once. The ten largest clonotypes hold 3% to 4.5% of the sample. Sequencing was performed on CD8+ T cells from peripheral blood mononuclear cells, taken in the second trimester of pregnancy. The source is a female donor with multiple sclerosis, enrolled in a pregnancy study.

The gene calls are TRBV7-6 and TRBJ2-2, with D unclear. V lost 0 bases to trimming and J lost 5 bases, with 7 bases between them. CDR1 and CDR2 from the germline V gene are SGHVS and FNYEAQ. This CDR3 is 14 amino acids long. CDR3 sequence reads: CASSLAFRTGELFF. The DNA of the CDR3 is TGTGCCAGCAGCTTAGCGTTCAGGACCGGGGAGCTGTTTTTT.

The chain combines TRBV9 with TRBJ1-2; 9 bases are shared with TRBD1. The trim removed 0 bases at V and 3 bases at J, leaving 6 bases unmatched. The CDR3 contains 16 residues. Germline V gene data show CDR1 as SGDLS and CDR2 as YYNGEE. The CDR3 DNA is TGTGCCAGCAGCGTAGGTAGGACAGGGGTGGACTATGGCTACACCTTC. Amino acids: CASSVGRTGVDYGYTF.

The chain has TRBV28 and TRBJ2-7; D unresolved. V was shortened by 3 bases and J by 5 bases, with 14 bases between the two germline ends. The CDR3 is made up of 14 amino acids. Germline loops: CDR1 MDHEN, CDR2 SYDVKM. The CDR3 region has the DNA TGTGCCAGCAGTTTCCTCCCAGGTGCCCACGAGCAGTACTTC. Translation gives CASSFLPGAHEQYF.

The rearrangement uses TRBV30 and TRBJ2-7, with D perhaps matching TRBD2 (6 bases). Germline CDR1 is GTSNPN and CDR2 is SVGIG (reference sequence). Trimming removed 5 bases at V and 7 bases at J, with 12 bases between. The CDR3 contains 11 residues. The CDR3 DNA is TGTGCCTGGGCCTCCGGGACTGAGCAGTACTTC. This gives the protein CAWASGTEQYF.

The rearrangement uses TRBV13 and TRBJ2-7, with 9 bases fitting TRBD2. V shed 4 bases and J 0 bases; nucleotides not matched to a gene: 1. This CDR3 region has 14 residues. The V gene's germline CDR1 is PRHDT and CDR2 FYEKMQ (reference sequence). The CDR3 reads CASSWTSDSYEQYF. The CDR3 bases are TGTGCCAGCAGCTGGACTAGCGACTCCTACGAGCAGTACTTC. The entire variable domain, with the rest obtained from reference TRBV13 and TRBJ2-7, is as follows: AAGVIQSPRHLIKEKRETATLKCYPIPRHDTVYWYQQGPGQDPQFLISFYEKMQSDKGSIPDRFSAQQFSDYHSELNMSSLELGDSALYFCASSWTSDSYEQYFGPGTRLTVT.

The chain has TRBV10-1 and TRBJ2-7; TRBD2 matches at 10 bases. Germline trimming cut 9 bases from V and 2 bases from J; bases unmatched to any gene: 7. The CDR3 has 14 residues. CDR1 is WNHNN, CDR2 SYGVQD, per germline (reference sequence). CDR3 nucleotides: TGCGCCAGGACACTAGCGGGACTTCCCTACGAGCAGTACTTC. It yields the protein CARTLAGLPYEQYF.

The rearrangement joins TRBV7-2 to TRBJ1-1; D remains unclear. This CDR3 contains 12 residues. Trimming took 5 bases from V and 7 from J, leaving 11 bases between them. CDR1 is SGHTA and CDR2 is FQGNSA in the germline V gene. The CDR3 loop reads CASSGPLDEAFF. CDR3 in DNA: TGTGCCAGCAGCGGGCCGTTGGATGAAGCTTTCTTT.

This clone was seen once. The chain carries TRBV27 and TRBJ1-1; D might be TRBD1 (6 bases). CDR1 is MNHEY and CDR2 is SMNVEV in the germline V gene (reference sequence). V was clipped by 7 bases and J by 1 base, with 13 bases between them. This CDR3 has 14 amino acids. The CDR3 DNA reads TGTGCCAGCAACGTACAGGGCCCGAACACTGAAGCTTTCTTT. Translated, it gives CASNVQGPNTEAFF.

This rearrangement joins TRBV28 to TRBJ2-7; 7 bases map to TRBD2. With V trimmed by 2 bases and J by 7 bases, 14 bases remained unmatched. The CDR3 length is 16 residues. Germline CDR1 and CDR2: MDHEN and SYDVKM. DNA for the CDR3: TGTGCCAGCAGTTTACCGGAGGGCGGGGGTTATATTGAGCAGTACTTC. Its protein product is CASSLPEGGGYIEQYF.

V is TRBV27 and J is TRBJ1-1; 7 bases are shared with TRBD1. The germline CDR1 and CDR2 sequences are MNHEY and SMNVEV (reference sequence). Unmatched junction bases numbered 5, after V lost 3 bases and J lost 4 bases. This CDR3 is built from 14 residues. The CDR3 here is CASSFGRGTTEAFF. The CDR3 DNA reads as TGTGCCAGCAGTTTCGGCAGGGGGACCACTGAAGCTTTCTTT.

The genes are TRBV7-7 and TRBJ2-2; a weak D match, TRBD2 (6 bases). V dropped 5 bases and J dropped 1 base, with 11 bases sitting between them. Looked up from germline, CDR1 is SSHAT and CDR2 is FNYEAQ (reference sequence). This CDR3 has 15 amino acids. The CDR3 reads CASSPGTLNTGELFF. CDR3 nucleotides: TGTGCCAGCAGCCCCGGGACTCTGAACACCGGGGAGCTGTTTTTT.

CDR3 protein: CASSSFGGGNIQYF. DNA for the CDR3: TGTGCCAGCAGCTCATTCGGCGGGGGAAACATTCAGTACTTC. The chain employs TRBV27 and TRBJ2-4, with 7 bases that match TRBD2. Germline V gene lookup returns CDR1 MNHEY and CDR2 SMNVEV (reference sequence). V was clipped by 6 bases and J by 6 bases; unmatched bases: 8. This CDR3 is 14 amino acids long.

The rearrangement uses TRBV29-1 and TRBJ2-3, with TRBD2 identical over 13 bases. The CDR3 is made up of 15 amino acids. The germline gives CDR1 SQVTM, CDR2 ANQGSEA. V shed 3 bases, J shed 5 bases, and the junction held 5 bases outside the gene matches. The CDR3 nucleotides read TGCAGCGTTGAGGGACTAGCGGGATCTTTAGATACGCAGTATTTT. Its translation is CSVEGLAGSLDTQYF.

V is TRBV19 and J is TRBJ1-1; D is perhaps TRBD1 (6 bases). Per the germline V gene, CDR1 is LNHDA and CDR2 is SQIVND (reference sequence). The CDR3 consists of 15 residues. The germline V and J ends were trimmed by 7 bases and 2 bases, with 17 bases remaining between them. The CDR3 loop reads CASMNPGDYNTEAFF. The CDR3, as DNA: TGTGCCAGTATGAATCCAGGGGATTATAACACTGAAGCTTTCTTT.

The chain recombines TRBV5-1 with TRBJ2-2; a weak D match, TRBD1 (6 bases). Germline values: CDR1 SGHRS, CDR2 YFSETQ. CDR3 length: 14 amino acids. V shed 4 bases and J shed 1 base, with 8 bases lying between them. The CDR3 region is CASSPGQNTGELFF. The DNA for the CDR3 is TGCGCCAGCAGCCCGGGACAGAACACCGGGGAGCTGTTTTTT.

The V call is TRBV5-1, the J call TRBJ2-1; 11 bases agree with TRBD2. V lost 4 bases to trimming and J lost 5 bases; unmatched junction nucleotides: 5. The CDR3 extends over 15 amino acids. Germline lookup yields CDR1 SGHRS and CDR2 YFSETQ. Here the CDR3 reads CASSIGTSGNNEQFF. The CDR3 DNA is TGCGCCAGCAGCATAGGGACTAGCGGAAACAATGAGCAGTTCTTC.

The chain joins TRBV4-1 to TRBJ2-7; 8 bases match TRBD1. The germline CDR1 and CDR2 sequences are MGHRA and YSYEKL. This CDR3 region has 13 residues. The V segment lost 4 bases and the J segment 8 bases; nucleotides outside the gene matches: 7. The CDR3: CASSLRQGFKQYF. The CDR3 DNA is TGCGCCAGCAGCCTCAGACAGGGGTTCAAGCAGTACTTC.

This chain connects TRBV5-8 to TRBJ1-5; maybe TRBD1 (6 bases). Germline loops: CDR1 SGHTS, CDR2 YDEGEE. The CDR3 consists of 14 residues. The V gene lost 2 bases and the J gene lost 2 bases, with 8 bases spanning the gap. Here the CDR3 reads CASSFAGGNQPQHF. CDR3 nucleotides: TGTGCCAGCAGCTTCGCAGGGGGCAATCAGCCCCAGCATTTT.

This rearrangement joins TRBV7-6 to TRBJ2-5; TRBD1 aligns across 8 bases. V gave up 2 bases and J gave up 2 bases; unmatched junction bases: 4. This CDR3 is built from 15 residues. CDR1 is SGHVS, CDR2 FNYEAQ, per germline. CDR3 protein: CASSLFWTGQETQYF. In DNA form, the CDR3 reads TGTGCCAGCAGCTTATTCTGGACAGGGCAAGAGACCCAGTACTTC.

This clone appeared once. The chain combines TRBV4-1 with TRBJ2-1, with 7 nucleotides matching TRBD1. This CDR3 comprises 16 residues. In germline, CDR1 is MGHRA, CDR2 YSYEKL. V shed 5 bases, J shed 7 bases, and the junction held 14 bases outside the gene matches. DNA of the CDR3: TGCGCCAGCAGCTCCCACCGGGACAGCTTCTGGAATGAGCAGTTCTTC. Its translation: CASSSHRDSFWNEQFF.

V and J are TRBV7-6 and TRBJ2-7, with a possible D match to TRBD2 (6 bases). Trimming took 5 bases from V and 7 from J, leaving 21 bases between them. The CDR3 spans 15 residues. From germline, CDR1 is SGHVS and CDR2 FNYEAQ. The CDR3 spells CASSPGLGRLGEQYF. CDR3 DNA sequence: TGTGCCAGCAGCCCAGGACTGGGTAGACTAGGGGAGCAGTACTTC. Full variable domain (missing parts from reference TRBV7-6 and TRBJ2-7): GAGVSQSPRYKVTKRGQDVALRCDPISGHVSLYWYRQALGQGPEFLTYFNYEAQQDKSGLPNDRFSAERPEGSISTLTIQRTEQRDSAMYRCASSPGLGRLGEQYFGPGTRLTVT.

The V call is TRBV6-1, the J call TRBJ1-2; D call uncertain. This CDR3 region has 17 residues. Trimming removed 2 bases at V and 3 bases at J, with 19 bases between. Germline values: CDR1 MNHNS, CDR2 SASEGT. The CDR3 DNA reads TGTGCCAGCAGTGAACGGCGCGGAGGGCAGGTGGACTATGGCTACACCTTC. This encodes CASSERRGGQVDYGYTF.

The chain links TRBV7-9 to TRBJ1-2; D is perhaps TRBD1 (6 bases). The CDR3 runs to 13 residues. V dropped 5 bases and J dropped 1 base, with 8 bases sitting between them. Germline CDR1 and CDR2: SEHNR and FQNEAQ (reference sequence). The CDR3 DNA follows: TGTGCCAGCAGCCCGGACAGTAACTATGGCTACACCTTC. Translating it yields CASSPDSNYGYTF.

The chain is built from TRBV7-9 and TRBJ2-7; 7 bases fit TRBD1. Trimming took 6 bases from V and 6 from J; bases not matched to a gene: 11. This CDR3 is built from 14 residues. The germline V gene encodes CDR1 SEHNR and CDR2 FQNEAQ (reference sequence). The CDR3 nucleotides read TGTGCCAGCAGTTCACCCGACAGGGCCGGCGAGCAGTACTTC. Its translation: CASSSPDRAGEQYF.

This clone appeared once. The DNA of the CDR3 is TGTGCCAGCAGCCCTCCGGGAGCAGGCAATCAGCCCCAGCATTTT. It encodes CASSPPGAGNQPQHF. This chain links TRBV7-9 with TRBJ1-5, with no clear D. V was clipped by 5 bases and J by 2 bases, with 13 bases between them. Germline loops: CDR1 SEHNR, CDR2 FQNEAQ (reference sequence). The CDR3 runs 15 residues.

The V call is TRBV7-9, the J call TRBJ1-4, with no clear D. Deletions cut 4 bases from V and 1 base from J, with 13 bases between. The CDR3 runs 16 residues. CDR1 and CDR2 (germline): SEHNR, FQNEAQ (reference sequence). The CDR3 protein is CASSSSNSGTNEKLFF. The CDR3 DNA is TGTGCCAGCAGCTCCTCTAACTCAGGAACTAATGAAAAACTGTTTTTT.

V gene TRBV7-9 combines with J gene TRBJ1-1, with D possibly matching TRBD1 (5 bases). Germline V gene sequence: CDR1 SEHNR, CDR2 FQNEAQ (reference sequence). This CDR3 region has 18 residues. V dropped 8 bases and J dropped 7 bases, with 32 bases sitting between them. This CDR3 reads CASDSIPHEEGRGGEAFF. As DNA, the CDR3 is TGTGCCAGCGACTCTATACCCCATGAAGAGGGGAGGGGAGGTGAAGCTTTCTTT.

The chain joins TRBV11-1 to TRBJ1-2, with a tentative D call TRBD1 (5 bases). Germline V gene data show CDR1 as SGHAT and CDR2 as FQDESV (reference sequence). The CDR3 has 15 amino acids. Trimming removed 1 base at V and 4 bases at J, with 13 bases between. CDR3 protein: CASSLVRGASYGYTF. DNA of the CDR3: TGTGCCAGCAGCTTAGTAAGGGGCGCAAGCTATGGCTACACCTTC.

V gene TRBV5-4 combines with J gene TRBJ2-7, with TRBD1 as a possible D gene (6 bases). The ends were cut back, 2 bases at V and 4 bases at J, with 16 bases in the middle. Germline V lookup: CDR1 SGHNT, CDR2 YYREEE (reference sequence). The CDR3 extends over 15 amino acids. DNA for the CDR3: TGTGCCAGCAGCTTCGCCGGGGACAACGGATACGAGCAGTACTTC. This translates into CASSFAGDNGYEQYF.

This chain uses TRBV4-1 with TRBJ2-7, with D unresolved. The CDR3 spans 14 residues. V was pared by 4 bases and J by 1 base, with 11 bases between. CDR1 MGHRA and CDR2 YSYEKL come from the germline V gene. In DNA, the CDR3 is TGCGCCAGCAGCCCCTCCACTGAATCCTACGAGCAGTACTTC. It encodes CASSPSTESYEQYF.

J is TRBJ2-5 and V is TRBV5-1, with D possibly being TRBD2 (6 bases). The V and J ends lost 1 base and 1 base respectively, with 20 bases between them. In germline, CDR1 is SGHRS, CDR2 YFSETQ. This CDR3 comprises 18 residues. The CDR3 DNA is TGCGCCAGCAGCTTGTGGGGGGAACACGACGCCCCCCAAGAGACCCAGTACTTC. The encoded protein is CASSLWGEHDAPQETQYF.

V and J are TRBV9 and TRBJ2-3, with 10 bases fitting TRBD2. Losses at the gene ends were 0 bases for V and 4 bases for J; bases not matched to a gene: 8. The CDR3 is 17 amino acids. Germline assignment: CDR1 SGDLS and CDR2 YYNGEE. For the CDR3, the DNA is TGTGCCAGCAGCGTAGCATCTGCTAGCGGGGGTGCAGATACGCAGTATTTT. This codes for CASSVASASGGADTQYF.